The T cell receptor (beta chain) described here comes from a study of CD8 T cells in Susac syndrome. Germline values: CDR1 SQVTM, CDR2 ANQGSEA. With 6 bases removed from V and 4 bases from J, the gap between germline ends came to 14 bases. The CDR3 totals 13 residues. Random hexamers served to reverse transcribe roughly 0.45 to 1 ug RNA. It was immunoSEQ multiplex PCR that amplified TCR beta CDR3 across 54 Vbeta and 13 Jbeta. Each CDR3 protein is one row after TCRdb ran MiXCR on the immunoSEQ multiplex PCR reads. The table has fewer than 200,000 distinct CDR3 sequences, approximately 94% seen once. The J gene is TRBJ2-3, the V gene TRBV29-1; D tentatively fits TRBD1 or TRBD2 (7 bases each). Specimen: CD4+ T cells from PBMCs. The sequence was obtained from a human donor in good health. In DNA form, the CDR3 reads TGCAGCGTAGCGGGACAGTCTTCAGATACGCAGTATTTT. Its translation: CSVAGQSSDTQYF.